A single sample is the source of the 10 T cell receptor beta chains below, sequenced in a study of technical replicates of blood from a handful of donors. Assay: immunoSEQ multiplex PCR; the TCRdb copy retains only in-frame clones and omits some. The sample has approximately 51,000 clones, around 95% seen once. The sequenced sample consisted of PBMCs. The receptors here all came from a human donor in good health. Some clones in this sample may be carry-over from other donors' samples.

The rearrangement joins TRBV7-2 to TRBJ2-2, with 16 nucleotides matching TRBD2. The length of the CDR3 is 16 residues. CDR1 and CDR2 from the germline V gene are SGHTA and FQGNSA. Germline trimming cut 6 bases from V and 9 bases from J; bases unmatched to any gene: 7. The CDR3, as DNA: TGTGCCAGCAGGCCCGGGACTAGCGGGAGGGGCCGGGAGCTGTTTTTT. Protein product: CASRPGTSGRGRELFF. Combining the CDR3 with reference TRBV7-2 and TRBJ2-2 gives the whole variable domain GAGVSQSPSNKVTEKGKDVELRCDPISGHTALYWYRQSLGQGLEFLIYFQGNSAPDKSGLPSDRFSAERTGGSVSTLTIQRTQQEDSAVYLCASRPGTSGRGRELFFGEGSRLTVL.

This chain links TRBV4-1 with TRBJ2-7; D is possibly TRBD1 (6 bases). The CDR3 loop spans 15 amino acids. CDR1 is MGHRA and CDR2 is YSYEKL in the germline V gene. V lost 4 bases to trimming and J lost 1 base, with 14 bases between them. The CDR3 DNA sequence: TGCGCCAGCAGCCTCCGGGACACGGATTCCTACGAGCAGTACTTC. This sequence encodes CASSLRDTDSYEQYF.

The J gene is TRBJ1-6, the V gene TRBV7-2, with 7 bases lining up with TRBD1. The V gene end was trimmed by 5 bases and the J gene end by 10 bases; junction bases not matched to a gene: 5. Germline CDR1 reads SGHTA; CDR2 reads FQGNSA. The CDR3 covers 13 residues. The CDR3 nucleotides read TGTGCCAGCAGCAAGGGGGCACAATCACCCCTCCACTTT. Amino acid sequence: CASSKGAQSPLHF.

This rearrangement joins TRBV12-5 to TRBJ1-3; unclear D gene. The CDR3 sequence is 17 residues long. The germline CDR1 and CDR2 sequences are LGHNT and FRNRAP. Trimming took 0 bases from V and 0 from J, leaving 12 bases between them. The CDR3 sequence: CASGLVSPGVSGNTIYF. The CDR3 DNA reads TGTGCTAGTGGTTTGGTTTCCCCGGGAGTCTCTGGAAACACCATATATTTT.

This sequence joins TRBV4-1 and TRBJ2-7; no firm D call. Trimming removed 4 bases at V and 3 bases at J, with 13 bases between. This CDR3 has 14 amino acids. Germline CDR1 is MGHRA and CDR2 is YSYEKL. The CDR3 protein is CASSRAYGNYEQYF. The CDR3 DNA follows: TGCGCCAGCAGCCGGGCTTACGGCAACTACGAGCAGTACTTC.

This chain links TRBV21-1 with TRBJ2-7; the table's D gene call, TRBD1, was not cross checked with the DNA. TRBV21-1 is classified as a pseudogene. This CDR3 spans 14 amino acids. CDR3 coding DNA: TGTGCCAGCAGCAAACGGGACAGAGCCTACGAGCAGTACTTC. This codes for CASSKRDRAYEQYF.

The chain joins TRBV7-2 to TRBJ2-3; D uncertain. CDR1 is SGHTA and CDR2 is FQGNSA in the germline V gene. Trimming took 5 bases from V and 4 from J, leaving 13 bases between them. This CDR3 spans 14 amino acids. Written as DNA, the CDR3 is TGTGCCAGCAGCCTAGGTGCCAACTCAGATACGCAGTATTTT. It translates to CASSLGANSDTQYF.

V is TRBV14 and J is TRBJ1-6; no clear D gene. The CDR3 length is 13 residues. CDR1 and CDR2 from the germline V gene are SGHDN and FVKESK. Trimming took 4 bases from V and 7 from J, leaving 8 bases between them. DNA for the CDR3: TGTGCCAGCAGCCTTCGGGTGAATTCACCCCTCCACTTT. It is translated as CASSLRVNSPLHF. Full variable domain (remainder filled in from reference TRBV14 and TRBJ1-6): EAGVTQFPSHSVIEKGQTVTLRCDPISGHDNLYWYRRVMGKEIKFLLHFVKESKQDESGMPNNRFLAERTGGTYSTLKVQPAELEDSGVYFCASSLRVNSPLHFGNGTRLTVT.

This clone showed up just once. The rearrangement links TRBV18 to TRBJ1-4, with D possibly being TRBD1 (5 bases). Germline lookup yields CDR1 KGHSH and CDR2 LQKENI. The CDR3 loop spans 15 amino acids. Trimming removed 1 base at V and 2 bases at J, with 8 bases between. The CDR3 loop is CASSPRGETNEKLFF. CDR3 nucleotides: TGTGCCAGCTCACCACGGGGGGAGACTAATGAAAAACTGTTTTTT.

The chain uses TRBV5-8 and TRBJ2-1; D uncertain. The germline gives CDR1 SGHTS, CDR2 YDEGEE. With 0 bases removed from V and 8 bases from J, the gap between germline ends came to 6 bases. The CDR3 contains 12 residues. The CDR3 DNA reads TGTGCCAGCAGCTTGGCCCGGTATGAGCAGTTCTTC. This codes for CASSLARYEQFF.